This T cell receptor beta chain was sequenced during a study of blood T cell repertoires in COVID-19. On the study more broadly: Acute and convalescent COVID-19 specimens originated in the United States, Italy and Spain. In each case, the material was cDNA or gDNA derived from T cells, B-cell-depleted T cells, or PBMCs.

CDR3 size: 14 residues. The germline V gene has CDR1 LGHNA and CDR2 YNFKEQ. V shed 4 bases and J 7 bases; nucleotides not matched to a gene: 6. Original handling: Estimates of nucleated cell counts were drawn from the amplification of reference gene primers. This table comes from immunoSEQ multiplex PCR, and its TCRdb copy is limited to in-frame clones, with some not included. V, J and clone size are taken as reported in that table, and D and trimming were inferred from the DNA itself. The sample lists about 120,000 clones, 88% occurring once. The origin of this receptor is a woman between 50 and 59 years old with active or convalescent COVID-19. Sequenced: peripheral blood. The rearrangement links TRBV4-2 to TRBJ2-2; 7 nucleotides agree with TRBD2. Here the CDR3 reads CASSPHGGDGELFF. The DNA for the CDR3 is TGTGCCAGCAGCCCCCATGGGGGGGACGGGGAGCTGTTTTTT.